This TCR beta chain was identified in a study of T cell changes during pregnancy in multiple sclerosis (dated by TCRdb to between 2018 and 2021). About the study as a whole: In women with multiple sclerosis, the researchers looked at how the T cell repertoire shifted as pregnancy progressed.

From the cysteine through the phenylalanine, the CDR3 covers 16 amino acids. The DNA shown is the 48-base CDR3, in frame from base 1. Trimming accounts for 3 bases at V and 4 bases at J, while the number of junction bases matched to no gene is 5. Looking up the germline V gene yields CDR1 SGHTA and CDR2 FQGTGA. On this clone itself: It has no known antigen specificity. No much larger clone exists at a distance of one base, and base qualities are not known.

The method behind the library was the immunoSEQ multiplex PCR assay. TCRdb carries this immuneACCESS record with in-frame sequences only. Its versions omit some clonotypes, under half of them owing to an unresolved V gene in the studies checked, with the rest unexplained. This sample has about 80,000 clones in its table, and about 95% of those were observed once. Over 2% of the sample belongs to the ten largest clones. This chain is built from TRBV7-3 and TRBJ2-3; 12 junctional bases match TRBD2. The clonotype comes from a female donor with multiple sclerosis, enrolled in a pregnancy study. Specimen: peripheral blood, collected in the third trimester of pregnancy. The CDR3 amino acid sequence is: CASSFGTSGSADTQYF. The DNA sequence is TGTGCCAGCAGCTTCGGGACTAGCGGGTCGGCAGATACGCAGTATTTT.